This TCR beta chain was recorded in a study of control samples from healthy donors and cancer patients. In germline, CDR1 is KGHDR, CDR2 SFDVKD. Trimming took 6 bases from V and 7 from J; bases not matched to a gene: 1. The CDR3 loop spans 11 amino acids. Clones were sequenced by immunoSEQ multiplex PCR, and TCRdb holds only the in-frame ones, with some missing. The sample shows 110,000 to 150,000 clones, 89% of them seen only once. The clonotype originates from a man aged 30-40 years in good health. Sequenced sample: blood. V and J are TRBV24-1 and TRBJ1-2, with 7 bases aligning to TRBD1. CDR3 in amino acids: CATSKGAGYTF. CDR3 in DNA: TGTGCCACCAGTAAGGGGGCTGGCTACACCTTC.